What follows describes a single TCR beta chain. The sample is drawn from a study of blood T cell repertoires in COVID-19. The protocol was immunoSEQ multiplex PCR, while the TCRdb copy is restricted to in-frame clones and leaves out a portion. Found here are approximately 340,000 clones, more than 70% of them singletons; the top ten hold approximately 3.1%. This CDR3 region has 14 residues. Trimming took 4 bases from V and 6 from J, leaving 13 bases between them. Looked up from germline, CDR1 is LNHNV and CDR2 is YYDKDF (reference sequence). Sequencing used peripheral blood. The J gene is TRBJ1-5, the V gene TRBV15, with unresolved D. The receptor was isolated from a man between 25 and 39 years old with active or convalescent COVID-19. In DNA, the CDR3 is TGTGCCACCAGCAAGGAAAGGGAGGGTCAGCCCCAGCATTTT. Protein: CATSKEREGQPQHF.